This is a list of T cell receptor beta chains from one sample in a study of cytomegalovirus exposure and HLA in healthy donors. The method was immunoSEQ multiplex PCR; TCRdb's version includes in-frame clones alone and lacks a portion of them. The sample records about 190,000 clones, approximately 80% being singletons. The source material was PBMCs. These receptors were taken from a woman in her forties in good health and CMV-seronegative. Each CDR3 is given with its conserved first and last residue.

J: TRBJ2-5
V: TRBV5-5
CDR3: CASSRENSGETQYF

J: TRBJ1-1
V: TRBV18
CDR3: CASSPPTVMNTEAFF

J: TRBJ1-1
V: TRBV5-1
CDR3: CASSLTGLGTEAFF

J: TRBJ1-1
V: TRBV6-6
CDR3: CASSDPQGLNTEAFF

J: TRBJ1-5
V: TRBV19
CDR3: CASISSGGQPQHF

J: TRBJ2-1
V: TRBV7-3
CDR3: CASSASGGYEQFF

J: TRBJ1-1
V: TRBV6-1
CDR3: CASSEADRESTEAFF

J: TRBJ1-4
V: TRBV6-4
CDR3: CASSERTGASEKLFF

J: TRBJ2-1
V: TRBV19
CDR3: CASSLKLADPYNEQFF

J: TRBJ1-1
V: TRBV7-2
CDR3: CASSSPRGASILNTEAFF

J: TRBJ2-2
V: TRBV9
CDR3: CASSKRQGTNTGELFF

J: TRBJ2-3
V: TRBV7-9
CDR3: CASSFTGGADTQYF

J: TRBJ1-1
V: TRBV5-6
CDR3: CASSFYLTGNTEAFF

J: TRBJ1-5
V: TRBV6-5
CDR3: CASSPQQGGQPQHF

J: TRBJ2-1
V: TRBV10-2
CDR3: CASSEHNGGSPPYNEQFF

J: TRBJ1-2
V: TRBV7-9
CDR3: CASSLGDYYGYTF

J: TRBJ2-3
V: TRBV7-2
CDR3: CASSLGGQGATDTQYF

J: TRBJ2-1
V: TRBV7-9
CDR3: CASSPRGTSSNEQFF

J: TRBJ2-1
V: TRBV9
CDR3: CASSVAGTGSYNEQFF

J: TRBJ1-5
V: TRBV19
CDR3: CASSHLTGYNQPQHF

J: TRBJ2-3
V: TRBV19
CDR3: CASSLASVDTQYF

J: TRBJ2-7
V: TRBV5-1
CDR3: CASSLAPASYEQYF

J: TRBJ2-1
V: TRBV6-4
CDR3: CASSAQGEGSYNEQFF

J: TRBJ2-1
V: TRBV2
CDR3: CASSDGTAYNEQFF

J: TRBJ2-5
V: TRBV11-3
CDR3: CASSLDRQRSYKETQYF

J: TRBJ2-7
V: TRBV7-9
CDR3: CASSFAGLSYEQYF

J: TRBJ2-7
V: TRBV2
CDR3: CASSGNTGSYEQYF

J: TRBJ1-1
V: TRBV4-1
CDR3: CASSQEMARNTEAFF

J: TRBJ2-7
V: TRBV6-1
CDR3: CASNPTGGYEQYF

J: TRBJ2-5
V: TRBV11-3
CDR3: CASSLDGGVGQETQYF

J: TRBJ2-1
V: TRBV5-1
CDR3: CASSLGGQVTEQFF

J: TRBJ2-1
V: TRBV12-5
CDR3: CASGLERRRGLDYNEQFF

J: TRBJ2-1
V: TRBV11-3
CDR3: CASSLELAAYNEQFF

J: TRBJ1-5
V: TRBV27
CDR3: CASSLSGLLGGSNQPQHF

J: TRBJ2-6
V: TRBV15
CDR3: CATSRGGLGANVLTF

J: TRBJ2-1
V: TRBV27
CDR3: CASSKRPSGMFSNEQFF

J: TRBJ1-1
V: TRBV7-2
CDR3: CASSLRANTEAFF

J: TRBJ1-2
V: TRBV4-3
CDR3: CASSQERASIRTSYGYTF

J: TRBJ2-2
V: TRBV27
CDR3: CASSAQGAGAGELFF

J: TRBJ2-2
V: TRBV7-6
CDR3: CASSLKSGHATGELFF

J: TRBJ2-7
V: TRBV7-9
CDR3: CASSPDRGIYEQYF

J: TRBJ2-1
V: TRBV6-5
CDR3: CASSLNNEQFF

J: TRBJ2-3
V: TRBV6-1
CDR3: CASVVRAGVADTQYF

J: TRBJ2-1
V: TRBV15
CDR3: CATRGDGGTYRGFGEQFF

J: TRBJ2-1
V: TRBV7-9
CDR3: CASSLPTSGRSYNEQFF

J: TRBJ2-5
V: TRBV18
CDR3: CASSPGLAGVETQYF

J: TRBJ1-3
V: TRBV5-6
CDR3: CASSLDIGTGQVSGNTIYF

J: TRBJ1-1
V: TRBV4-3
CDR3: CASSQRRGTGSLNTEAFF

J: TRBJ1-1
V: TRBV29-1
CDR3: CSVVGADRGRPGTEAFF

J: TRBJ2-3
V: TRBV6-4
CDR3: CASSVVSGHTDTQYF

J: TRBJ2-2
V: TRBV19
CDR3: CASSKAGARAGELFF

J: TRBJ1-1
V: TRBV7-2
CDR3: CASTIQDTEAFF

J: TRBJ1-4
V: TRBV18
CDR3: CASRRAYYNEKLFF

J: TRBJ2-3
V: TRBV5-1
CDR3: CASSPLAGWDSSTDTQYF

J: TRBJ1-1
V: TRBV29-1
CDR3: CSVRTGGSNEAFF